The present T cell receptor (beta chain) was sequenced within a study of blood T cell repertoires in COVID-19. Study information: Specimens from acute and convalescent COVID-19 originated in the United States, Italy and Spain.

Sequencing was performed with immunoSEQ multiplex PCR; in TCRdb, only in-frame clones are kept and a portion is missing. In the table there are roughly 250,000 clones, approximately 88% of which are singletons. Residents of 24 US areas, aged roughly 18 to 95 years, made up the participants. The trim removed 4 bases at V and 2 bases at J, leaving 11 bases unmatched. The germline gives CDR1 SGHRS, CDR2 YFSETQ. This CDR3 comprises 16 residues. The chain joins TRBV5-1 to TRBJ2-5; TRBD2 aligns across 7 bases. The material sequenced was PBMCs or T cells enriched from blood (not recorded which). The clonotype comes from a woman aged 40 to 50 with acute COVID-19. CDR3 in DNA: TGCGCCAGCAGCCCCGGGGCGGCTAGCGGACAAGAGACCCAGTACTTC. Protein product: CASSPGAASGQETQYF.